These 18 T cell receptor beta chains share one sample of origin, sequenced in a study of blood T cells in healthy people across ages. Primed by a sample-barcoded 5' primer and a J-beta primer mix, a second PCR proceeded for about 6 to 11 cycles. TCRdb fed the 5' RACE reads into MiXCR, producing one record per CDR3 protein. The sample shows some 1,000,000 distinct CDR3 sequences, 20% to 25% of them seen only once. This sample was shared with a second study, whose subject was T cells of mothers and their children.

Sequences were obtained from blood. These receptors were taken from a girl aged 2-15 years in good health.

The CDR3 sequence is CASSLDLGELFF. The CDR3 DNA reads as TGTGCCAGCAGCTTAGATTTGGGGGAGCTGTTTTTT. This rearrangement joins TRBV7-2 to TRBJ2-2, with D unresolved. The CDR3 is 12 amino acids. V lost 1 base, J lost 8 bases, and 5 bases lay in between. CDR1 is SGHTA and CDR2 is FQGNSA in the germline V gene.

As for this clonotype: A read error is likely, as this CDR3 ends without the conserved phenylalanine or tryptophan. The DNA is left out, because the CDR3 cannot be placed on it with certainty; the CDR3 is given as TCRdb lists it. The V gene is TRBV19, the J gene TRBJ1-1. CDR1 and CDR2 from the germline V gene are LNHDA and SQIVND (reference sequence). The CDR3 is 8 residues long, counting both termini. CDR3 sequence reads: CASSLIPV.

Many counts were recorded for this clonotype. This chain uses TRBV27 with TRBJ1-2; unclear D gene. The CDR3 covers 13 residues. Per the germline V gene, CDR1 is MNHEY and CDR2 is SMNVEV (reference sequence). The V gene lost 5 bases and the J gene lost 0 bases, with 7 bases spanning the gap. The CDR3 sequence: CASSRSTNYGYTF. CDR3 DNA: TGTGCCAGCAGTCGGAGTACTAACTATGGCTACACCTTC.

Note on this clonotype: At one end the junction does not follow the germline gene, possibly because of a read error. The CDR3 loop reads CASSPRTANTGEMFF. The CDR3 DNA is TGTGCTAGCAGCCCCCGGACGGCGAACACCGGGGAGATGTTTTTT. The chain joins TRBV7-7 to TRBJ2-2, with a tentative D call TRBD2 (5 bases). This CDR3 region has 15 residues. The V gene's germline CDR1 is SSHAT and CDR2 FNYEAQ (reference sequence).

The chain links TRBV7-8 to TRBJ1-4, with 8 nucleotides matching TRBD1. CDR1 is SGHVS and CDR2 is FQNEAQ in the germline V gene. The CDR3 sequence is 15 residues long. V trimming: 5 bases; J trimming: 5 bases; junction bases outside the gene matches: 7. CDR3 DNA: TGTGCCAGCAGCACAGGGGGGAGCCTCAATGAAAAACTGTTTTTT. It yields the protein CASSTGGSLNEKLFF. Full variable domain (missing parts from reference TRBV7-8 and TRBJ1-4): GAGVSQSPRYKVAKRGQDVALRCDPISGHVSLFWYQQALGQGPEFLTYFQNEAQLDKSGLPSDRFFAERPEGSVSTLKIQRTQQEDSAVYLCASSTGGSLNEKLFFGSGTQLSVL.

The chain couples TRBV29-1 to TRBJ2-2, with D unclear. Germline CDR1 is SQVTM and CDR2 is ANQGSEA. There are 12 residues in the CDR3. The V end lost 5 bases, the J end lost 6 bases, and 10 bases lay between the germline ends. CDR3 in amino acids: CSVQLGSGELFF. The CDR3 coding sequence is TGCAGCGTTCAGCTGGGTTCCGGGGAGCTGTTTTTT.

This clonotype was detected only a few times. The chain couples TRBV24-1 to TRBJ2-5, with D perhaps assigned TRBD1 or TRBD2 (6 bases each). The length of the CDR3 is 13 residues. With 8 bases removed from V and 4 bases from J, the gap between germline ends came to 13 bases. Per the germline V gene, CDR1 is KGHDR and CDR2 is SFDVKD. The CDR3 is CATNGGGSETQYF. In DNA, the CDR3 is TGTGCCACCAATGGAGGGGGGTCAGAGACCCAGTACTTC.

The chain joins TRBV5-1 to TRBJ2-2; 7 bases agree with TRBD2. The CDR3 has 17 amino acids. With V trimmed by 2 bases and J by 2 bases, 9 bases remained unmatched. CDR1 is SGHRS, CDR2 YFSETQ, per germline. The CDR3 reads CASSFPPGGGNTGELFF. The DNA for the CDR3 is TGCGCCAGCAGCTTTCCCCCTGGCGGGGGTAACACCGGGGAGCTGTTTTTT.

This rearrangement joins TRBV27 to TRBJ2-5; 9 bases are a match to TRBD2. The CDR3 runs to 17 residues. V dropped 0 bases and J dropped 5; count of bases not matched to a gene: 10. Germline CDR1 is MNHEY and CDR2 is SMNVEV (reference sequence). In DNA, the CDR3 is TGTGCCAGCAGTTTATCGGGAGCGGGAGGATCTTACGAGACCCAGTACTTC. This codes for CASSLSGAGGSYETQYF.

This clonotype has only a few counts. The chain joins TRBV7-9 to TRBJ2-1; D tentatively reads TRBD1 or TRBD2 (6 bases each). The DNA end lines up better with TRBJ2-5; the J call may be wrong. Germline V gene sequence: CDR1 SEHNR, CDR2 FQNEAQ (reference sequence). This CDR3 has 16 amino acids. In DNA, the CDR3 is TGTGCCAGCAGTTCGACCGGACAGCCGGGAGAAGAGACCCAGTACTTC. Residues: CASSSTGQPGEETQYF.

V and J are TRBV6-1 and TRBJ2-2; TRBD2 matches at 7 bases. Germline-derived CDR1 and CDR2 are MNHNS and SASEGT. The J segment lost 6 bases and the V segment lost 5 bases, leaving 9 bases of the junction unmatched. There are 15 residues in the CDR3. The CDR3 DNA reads TGTGCCAGCAGTCGACTAGCTCCCCCCGCCGGGGAGCTGTTTTTT. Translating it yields CASSRLAPPAGELFF.

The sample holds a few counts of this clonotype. The CDR3 region is CASSVTVVTEAFF. DNA of the CDR3: TGCGCCAGCAGCGTGACAGTCGTCACTGAAGCTTTCTTT. J is TRBJ1-1 and V is TRBV5-1; weak D call: TRBD1 (5 bases). The germline V gene encodes CDR1 SGHRS and CDR2 YFSETQ. This CDR3 contains 13 residues. V lost 4 bases to trimming and J lost 4 bases, with 11 bases between them.

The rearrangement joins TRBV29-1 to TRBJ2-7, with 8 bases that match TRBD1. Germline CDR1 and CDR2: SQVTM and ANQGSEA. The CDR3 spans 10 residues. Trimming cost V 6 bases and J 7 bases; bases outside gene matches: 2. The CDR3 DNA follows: TGCAGCGTACGACAGGGGGAGCAGTACTTC. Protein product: CSVRQGEQYF.

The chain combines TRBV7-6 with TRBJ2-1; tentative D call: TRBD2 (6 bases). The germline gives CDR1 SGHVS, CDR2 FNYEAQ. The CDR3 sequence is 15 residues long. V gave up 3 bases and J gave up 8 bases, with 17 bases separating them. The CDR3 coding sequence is TGTGCCAGCAGCTTCGGACTAACGGGAGAGGATGAGCAGTTCTTC. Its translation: CASSFGLTGEDEQFF. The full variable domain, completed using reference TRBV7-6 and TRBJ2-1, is GAGVSQSPRYKVTKRGQDVALRCDPISGHVSLYWYRQALGQGPEFLTYFNYEAQQDKSGLPNDRFSAERPEGSISTLTIQRTEQRDSAMYRCASSFGLTGEDEQFFGPGTRLTVL.

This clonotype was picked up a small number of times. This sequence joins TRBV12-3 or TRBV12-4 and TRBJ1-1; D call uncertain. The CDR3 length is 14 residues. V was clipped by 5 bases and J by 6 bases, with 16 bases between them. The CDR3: CASSLDSTGPEAFF. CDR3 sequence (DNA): TGTGCCAGCAGTCTAGACTCAACTGGCCCTGAAGCTTTCTTT.

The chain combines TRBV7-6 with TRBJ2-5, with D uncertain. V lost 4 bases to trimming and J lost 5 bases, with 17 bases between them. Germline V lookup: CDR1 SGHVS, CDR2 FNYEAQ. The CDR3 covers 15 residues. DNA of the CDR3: TGTGCCAGCAGCTCCGCGTGGGAATCTCAGGAGACCCAGTACTTC. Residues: CASSSAWESQETQYF.

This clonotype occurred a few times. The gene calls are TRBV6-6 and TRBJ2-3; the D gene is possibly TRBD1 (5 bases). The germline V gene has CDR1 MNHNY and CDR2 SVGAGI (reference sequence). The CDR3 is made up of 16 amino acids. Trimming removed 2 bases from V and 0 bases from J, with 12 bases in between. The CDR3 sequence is CASSYGQGPSTDTQYF. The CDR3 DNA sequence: TGTGCCAGCAGTTACGGGCAGGGCCCTAGCACAGATACGCAGTATTTT.

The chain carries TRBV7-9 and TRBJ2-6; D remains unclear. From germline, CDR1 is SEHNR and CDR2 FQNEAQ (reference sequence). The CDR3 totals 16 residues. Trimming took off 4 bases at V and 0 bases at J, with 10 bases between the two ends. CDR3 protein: CASSSEESSGANVLTF. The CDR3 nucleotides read TGTGCCAGCAGCTCTGAAGAGAGCTCTGGGGCCAACGTCCTGACTTTC.